This T cell receptor (beta chain) was sequenced in a study of blood T cell repertoires in COVID-19. Clones were sequenced by immunoSEQ multiplex PCR, and TCRdb holds only the in-frame ones, with some missing. The table includes about 120,000 clones, about 80% detected once. Trimming removed 4 bases from V and 0 bases from J, with 11 bases in between. The CDR3 runs 15 residues. Germline assignment: CDR1 SGHRS and CDR2 YFSETQ. Material for sequencing was peripheral blood. The receptor's source is a man aged 55 to 70 with active or convalescent COVID-19. The genes are TRBV5-1 and TRBJ2-1; the D is unclear. The CDR3 here is CASSTAASSYNEQFF. Here the CDR3 DNA reads TGCGCCAGCAGCACTGCGGCCAGCTCCTACAATGAGCAGTTCTTC.